The T cell receptor (beta chain) under discussion was sequenced for a study of breast tumors, draining lymph nodes, adjacent tissues. Whole-study results and caveats: Findings are consistent with lymph node origin and intratumoral expansion of most tumor T cells. Tumor T cell lymph node origin was a supported hypothesis, not proven.

The V end was cut by 6 bases, the J end by 4 bases, with 10 bases between. In germline, CDR1 is SNHLY, CDR2 FYNNEI. This CDR3 is 13 amino acids long. Each CDR3 protein gets one entry after TCRdb re-called the multiplex PCR reads with MiXCR. In the table there are around 130,000 distinct CDR3 sequences, about 31% of which are singletons. This clonotype has a count of ten or more. The antigen is not known. The lymph nodes were axillary draining lymph nodes from breast cancer patients. The material sequenced was axillary lymph node tissue. The V call is TRBV2, the J call TRBJ2-1; D perhaps matches TRBD1 (6 bases). This TCR derives from a female donor with breast cancer. Some clones in this sample may be carry-over from other donors' samples. DNA for the CDR3: TGTGCCAGCAGCGGACAGACGTACAATGAGCAGTTCTTC. Protein product: CASSGQTYNEQFF.